Sequencing of this T cell receptor (beta chain) was carried out in a study of blood T cell repertoires in COVID-19 (dated by TCRdb to the early 2020s). As for the study more broadly: Samples covering the acute and convalescent phases of COVID-19 were provided by collaborators in the United States, Italy and Spain. The samples were drawn from two sources: the first 160 participants of the ongoing ImmuneRACE study, and some 1,300 subjects contributed by 6 global collaborators. Deeply sampled blood TCRbeta repertoires from subjects exposed to, actively infected with, or recovered from COVID-19 were included in the dataset. A freely available public database, intended as a resource for researchers studying the immune response to SARS-CoV-2, is where the repertoires were released. Where HLA class I and class II types were available, the types were taken from metadata supplied by the sample provider, not from assay-based typing. The sample metadata nearly always contained a de-identified subject ID, COVID-19 status, age in years and sex. The material from the prospective study consisted of cDNA or gDNA derived from T cells, B-cell-depleted T cells, or PBMCs.

Counted from cysteine to phenylalanine, this CDR3 has 14 amino acids. The sequence is cut down to CDR3 DNA, 42 bases in frame from base 1. Taken from the germline V gene, the CDR1 and CDR2 loops are MNHEY and SVGAGI. Germline trimming amounts to 5 bases on V and 2 bases on J, with 4 as the count of junction bases outside the gene matches. One collaborating source in Seattle enrolled patients while the patients were actively infected and followed the patients over time throughout the course of disease. Whole blood was collected in K2EDTA tubes by collaborating institutions according to the institutions' own protocols. For TCRbeta analysis, collaborators shipped samples in one of three forms: frozen whole blood, isolated PBMCs, or DNA extracted from either of those sample types. General findings and caveats noted by the study authors: The quantity of clinical and demographic metadata differed by source and by participant and was supplied without curation.

Comment on this clone: Its binding antigen is unknown. No much larger clone exists at a distance of one base, and base qualities are not known.

The immunoSEQ Assay, a bias-controlled multiplex PCR, was used to amplify TCRbeta CDR3 regions from genomic DNA. Regarding the original processing steps: The number of nucleated cells in each sample was estimated by amplification of reference gene primers within the assay. To quantify the absolute abundance of each unique TCRbeta CDR3 rearrangement, sequence reads were collapsed and filtered. Productive Simpson clonality was computed per sample as the square root of Simpson's diversity index over productive rearrangements. TCRdb re-hosts the immuneACCESS table, in-frame sequences only. Its copies lack some clones; in the studies checked, an unresolved V gene accounts for under half of them, and the cause for the rest is not known. The D gene and trimming were derived from the DNA, and the V and J assignments and clone size from that table. The sample table lists 150,000 to 200,000 clones, roughly four fifths of them with a count of one. The top ten clonotypes cover approximately 2.6% of the sample.

Sequenced material: peripheral blood. The sequence derives from a woman of 80 years or more with COVID-19, enrolled during active disease. The sequence links TRBV6-5 to TRBJ1-2; TRBD1 aligns with 8 central bases. The CDR3 reads CASSLRTGNYGYTF. The bases read TGTGCCAGCAGTCTGAGGACAGGGAACTATGGCTACACCTTC.